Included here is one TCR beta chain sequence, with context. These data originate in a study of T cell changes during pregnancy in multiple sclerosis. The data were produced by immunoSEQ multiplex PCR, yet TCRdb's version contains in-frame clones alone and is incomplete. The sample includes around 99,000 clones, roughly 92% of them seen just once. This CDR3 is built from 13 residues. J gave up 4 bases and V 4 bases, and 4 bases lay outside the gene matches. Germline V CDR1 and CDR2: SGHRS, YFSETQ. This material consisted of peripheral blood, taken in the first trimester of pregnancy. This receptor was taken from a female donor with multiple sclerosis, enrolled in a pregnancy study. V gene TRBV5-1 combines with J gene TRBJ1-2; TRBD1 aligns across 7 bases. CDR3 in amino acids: CASSPDRLYGYTF. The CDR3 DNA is TGCGCCAGCAGCCCGGACAGGCTCTATGGCTACACCTTC.